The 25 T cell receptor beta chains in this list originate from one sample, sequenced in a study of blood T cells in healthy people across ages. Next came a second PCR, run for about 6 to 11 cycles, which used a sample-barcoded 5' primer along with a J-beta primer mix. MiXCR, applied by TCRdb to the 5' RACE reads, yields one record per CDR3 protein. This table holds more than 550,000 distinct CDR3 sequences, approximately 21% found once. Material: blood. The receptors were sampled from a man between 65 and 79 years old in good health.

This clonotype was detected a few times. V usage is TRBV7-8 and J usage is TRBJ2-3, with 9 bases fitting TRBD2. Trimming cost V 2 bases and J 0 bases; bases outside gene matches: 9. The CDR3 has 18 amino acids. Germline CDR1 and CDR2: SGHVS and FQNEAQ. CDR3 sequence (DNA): TGTGCCAGCAGCTTATACCCCTGGGCGGGGGGGAGCACAGATACGCAGTATTTT. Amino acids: CASSLYPWAGGSTDTQYF.

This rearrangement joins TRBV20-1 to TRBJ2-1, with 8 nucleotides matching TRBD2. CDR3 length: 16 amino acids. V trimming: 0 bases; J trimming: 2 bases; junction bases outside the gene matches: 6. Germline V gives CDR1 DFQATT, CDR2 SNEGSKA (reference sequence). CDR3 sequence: CSARDLGGAAYNEQFF. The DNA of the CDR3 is TGCAGTGCTAGAGACCTCGGGGGGGCGGCCTACAATGAGCAGTTCTTC.

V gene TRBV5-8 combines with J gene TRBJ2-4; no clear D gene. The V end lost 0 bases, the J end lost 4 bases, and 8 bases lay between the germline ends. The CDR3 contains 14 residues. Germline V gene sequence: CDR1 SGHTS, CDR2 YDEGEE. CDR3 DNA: TGTGCCAGCAGCTTGGATCTTGTAAAAAACATTCAGTACTTC. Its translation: CASSLDLVKNIQYF.

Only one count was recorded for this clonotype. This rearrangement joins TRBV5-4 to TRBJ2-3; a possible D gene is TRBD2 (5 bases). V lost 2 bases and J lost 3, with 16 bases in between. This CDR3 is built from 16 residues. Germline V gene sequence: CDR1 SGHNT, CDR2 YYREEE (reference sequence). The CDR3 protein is CASSLKTGSETDTQYF. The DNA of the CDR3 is TGTGCCAGCAGCTTAAAAACGGGGTCAGAGACAGATACGCAGTATTTT.

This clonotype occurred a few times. CDR3 loop: CASSARALGETQYF. The CDR3 bases are TGTGCCAGCAGCGCCCGGGCCCTGGGGGAGACCCAGTACTTC. The chain uses TRBV12-3 or TRBV12-4 and TRBJ2-5; no reliable D call. CDR3 length: 14 amino acids. V was clipped by 6 bases and J by 5 bases, with 16 bases between them.

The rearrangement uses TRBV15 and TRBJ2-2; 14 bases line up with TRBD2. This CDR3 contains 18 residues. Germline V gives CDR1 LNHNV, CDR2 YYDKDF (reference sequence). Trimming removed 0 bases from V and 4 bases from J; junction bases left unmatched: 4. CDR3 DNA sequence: TGTGCCACCAGCAGAGAGGGACTAGCGGGAGTAGGCACCGGGGAGCTGTTTTTT. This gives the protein CATSREGLAGVGTGELFF.

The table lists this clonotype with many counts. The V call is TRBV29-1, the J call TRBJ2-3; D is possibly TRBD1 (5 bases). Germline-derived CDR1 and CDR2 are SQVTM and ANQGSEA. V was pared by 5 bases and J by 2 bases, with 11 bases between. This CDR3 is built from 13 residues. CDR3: CSVLVGATDTQYF. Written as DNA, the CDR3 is TGCAGCGTTTTAGTTGGGGCCACAGATACGCAGTATTTT.

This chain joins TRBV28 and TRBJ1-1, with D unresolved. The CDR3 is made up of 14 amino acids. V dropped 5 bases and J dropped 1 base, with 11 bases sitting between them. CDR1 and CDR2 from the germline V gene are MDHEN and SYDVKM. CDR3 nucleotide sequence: TGTGCCAGCAGTCCTGGCTATACGAACACTGAAGCTTTCTTT. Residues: CASSPGYTNTEAFF.

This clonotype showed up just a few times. CDR3 bases: TGTGCCAGCAGTCACCGGCGGCTAGCGGGAAGAGAGACCCAGTACTTC. As protein: CASSHRRLAGRETQYF. This chain connects TRBV6-2 or TRBV6-3 to TRBJ2-5, with TRBD2 matching 9 bases. The germline V gene encodes CDR1 MNHEY and CDR2 SVGEGT. The CDR3 has 16 residues. The V and J ends lost 5 bases and 4 bases, in that order; junction bases with no gene match: 11.

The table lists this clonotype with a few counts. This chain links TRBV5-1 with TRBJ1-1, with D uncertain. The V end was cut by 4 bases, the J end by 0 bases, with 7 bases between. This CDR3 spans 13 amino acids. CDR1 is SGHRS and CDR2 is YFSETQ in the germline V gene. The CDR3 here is CASSIPVNTEAFF. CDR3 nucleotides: TGCGCCAGCAGCATTCCAGTGAACACTGAAGCTTTCTTT. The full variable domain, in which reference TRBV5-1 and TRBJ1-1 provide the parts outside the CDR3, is KAGVTQTPRYLIKTRGQQVTLSCSPISGHRSVSWYQQTPGQGLQFLFEYFSETQRNKGNFPGRFSGRQFSNSRSEMNVSTLELGDSALYLCASSIPVNTEAFFGQGTRLTVV.

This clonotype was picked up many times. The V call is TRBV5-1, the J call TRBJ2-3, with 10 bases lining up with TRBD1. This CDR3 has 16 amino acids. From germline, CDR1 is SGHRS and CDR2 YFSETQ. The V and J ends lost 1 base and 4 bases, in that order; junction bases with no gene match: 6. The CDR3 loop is CASSLLGQGGPDTQYF. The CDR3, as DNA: TGCGCCAGCAGCTTGCTCGGACAGGGGGGACCAGATACGCAGTATTTT. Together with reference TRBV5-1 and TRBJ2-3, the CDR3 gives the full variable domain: KAGVTQTPRYLIKTRGQQVTLSCSPISGHRSVSWYQQTPGQGLQFLFEYFSETQRNKGNFPGRFSGRQFSNSRSEMNVSTLELGDSALYLCASSLLGQGGPDTQYFGPGTRLTVL.

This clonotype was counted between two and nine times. CDR3 nucleotides: TGTGCCAGCAGCGGAATAGCGGGGGGTTATTCGGAGCAGTACTTC. It yields the protein CASSGIAGGYSEQYF. The rearrangement uses TRBV5-5 and TRBJ2-1; 10 nucleotides align to TRBD2. With the DNA end fitting TRBJ2-7 better, the J assignment may be wrong. This CDR3 is built from 15 residues. The germline gives CDR1 SGHKS, CDR2 YYEKEE (reference sequence).

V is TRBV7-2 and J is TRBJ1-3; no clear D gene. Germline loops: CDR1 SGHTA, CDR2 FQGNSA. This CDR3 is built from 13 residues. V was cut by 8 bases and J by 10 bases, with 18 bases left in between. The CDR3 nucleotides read TGTGCCAGCGCCATGCAATCTATGGAGACCATATATTTT. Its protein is CASAMQSMETIYF. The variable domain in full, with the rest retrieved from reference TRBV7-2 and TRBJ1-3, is GAGVSQSPSNKVTEKGKDVELRCDPISGHTALYWYRQSLGQGLEFLIYFQGNSAPDKSGLPSDRFSAERTGGSVSTLTIQRTQQEDSAVYLCASAMQSMETIYFGEGSWLTVV.

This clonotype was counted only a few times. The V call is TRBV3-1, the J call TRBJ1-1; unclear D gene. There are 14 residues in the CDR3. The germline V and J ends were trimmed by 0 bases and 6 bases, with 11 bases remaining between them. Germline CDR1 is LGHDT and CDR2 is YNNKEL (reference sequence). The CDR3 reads CASSQDGMGSEAFF. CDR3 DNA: TGTGCCAGCAGCCAAGATGGGATGGGTTCTGAAGCTTTCTTT.

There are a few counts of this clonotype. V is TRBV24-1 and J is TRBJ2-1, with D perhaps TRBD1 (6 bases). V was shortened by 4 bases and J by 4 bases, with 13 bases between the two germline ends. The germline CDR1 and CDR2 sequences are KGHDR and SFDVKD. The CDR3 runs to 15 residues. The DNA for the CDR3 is TGTGCCACCAGTGAACCCGGGACACCATACAATGAGCAGTTCTTC. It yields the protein CATSEPGTPYNEQFF.

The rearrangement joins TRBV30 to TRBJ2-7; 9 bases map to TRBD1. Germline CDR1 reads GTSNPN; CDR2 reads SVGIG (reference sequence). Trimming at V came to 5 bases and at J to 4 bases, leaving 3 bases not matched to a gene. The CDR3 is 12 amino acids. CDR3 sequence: CAWGDREYEQYV. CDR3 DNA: TGTGCCTGGGGGGACAGGGAGTACGAGCAGTACGTC.

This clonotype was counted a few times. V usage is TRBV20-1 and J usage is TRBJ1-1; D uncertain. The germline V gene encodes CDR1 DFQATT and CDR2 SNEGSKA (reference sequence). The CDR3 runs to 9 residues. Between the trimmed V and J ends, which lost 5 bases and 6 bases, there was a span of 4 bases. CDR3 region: CSARPEAFF. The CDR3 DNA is TGCAGTGCTCGTCCTGAAGCTTTCTTT.

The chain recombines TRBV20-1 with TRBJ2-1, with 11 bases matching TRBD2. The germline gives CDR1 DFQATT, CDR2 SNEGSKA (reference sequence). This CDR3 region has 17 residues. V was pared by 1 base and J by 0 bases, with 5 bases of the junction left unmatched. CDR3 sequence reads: CSARGGTSGNSYNEQFF. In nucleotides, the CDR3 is TGCAGTGCTAGAGGTGGGACTAGCGGTAACTCCTACAATGAGCAGTTCTTC.

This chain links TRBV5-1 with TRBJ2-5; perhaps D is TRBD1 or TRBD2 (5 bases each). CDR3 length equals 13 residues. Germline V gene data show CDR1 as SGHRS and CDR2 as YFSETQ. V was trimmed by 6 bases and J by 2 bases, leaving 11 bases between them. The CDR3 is CASMGVTQETQYF. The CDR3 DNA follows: TGCGCCAGCATGGGGGTGACGCAAGAGACCCAGTACTTC.

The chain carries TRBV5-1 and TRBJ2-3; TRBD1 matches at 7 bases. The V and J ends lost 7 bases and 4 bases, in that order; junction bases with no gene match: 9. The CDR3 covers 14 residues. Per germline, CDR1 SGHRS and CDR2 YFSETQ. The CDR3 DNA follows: TGCGCCAGCTATCCGGGACAGTTGCCAGATACGCAGTATTTT. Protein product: CASYPGQLPDTQYF. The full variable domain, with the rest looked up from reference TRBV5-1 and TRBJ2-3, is KAGVTQTPRYLIKTRGQQVTLSCSPISGHRSVSWYQQTPGQGLQFLFEYFSETQRNKGNFPGRFSGRQFSNSRSEMNVSTLELGDSALYLCASYPGQLPDTQYFGPGTRLTVL.

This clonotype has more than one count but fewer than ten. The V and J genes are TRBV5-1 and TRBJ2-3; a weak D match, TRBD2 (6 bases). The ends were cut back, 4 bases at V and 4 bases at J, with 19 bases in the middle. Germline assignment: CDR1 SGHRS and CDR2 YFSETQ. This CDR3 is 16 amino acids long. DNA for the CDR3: TGCGCCAGCAGCCTCATAGCGGTTGTTTATCCAGATACGCAGTATTTT. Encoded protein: CASSLIAVVYPDTQYF.

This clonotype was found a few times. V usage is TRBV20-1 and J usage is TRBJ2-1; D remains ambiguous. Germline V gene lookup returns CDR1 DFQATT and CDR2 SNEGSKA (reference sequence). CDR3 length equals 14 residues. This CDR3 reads CSVPTYSSYNEQFF. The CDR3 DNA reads TGCAGCGTGCCTACCTACAGCTCCTACAATGAGCAGTTCTTC.

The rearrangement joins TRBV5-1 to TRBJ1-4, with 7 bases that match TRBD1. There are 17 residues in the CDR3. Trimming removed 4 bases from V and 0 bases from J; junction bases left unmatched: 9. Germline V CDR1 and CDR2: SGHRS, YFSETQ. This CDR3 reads CASSPRQGFATNEKLFF. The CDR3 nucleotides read TGCGCCAGCAGCCCACGACAGGGCTTTGCAACTAATGAAAAACTGTTTTTT.

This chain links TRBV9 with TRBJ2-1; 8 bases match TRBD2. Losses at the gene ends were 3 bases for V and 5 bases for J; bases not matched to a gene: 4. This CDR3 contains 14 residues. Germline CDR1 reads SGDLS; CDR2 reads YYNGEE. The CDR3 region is CASSAGTRHNEQFF. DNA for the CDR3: TGTGCCAGCAGCGCCGGGACTAGGCACAATGAGCAGTTCTTC.

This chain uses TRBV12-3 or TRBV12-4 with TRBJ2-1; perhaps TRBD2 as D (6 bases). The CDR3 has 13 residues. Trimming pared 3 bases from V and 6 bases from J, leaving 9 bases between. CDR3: CASSLRGLNEQFF. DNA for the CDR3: TGTGCCAGCAGTTTGCGGGGACTCAATGAGCAGTTCTTC.